Reported below is one T cell receptor (beta chain). Its matching antigen is unknown. All TRB cDNA libraries came from 5' RACE performed with UMI labels. Reprocessing the 5' RACE reads, TCRdb reports a single entry for every CDR3 protein and omits DNA. The repertoire shows over 95,000 distinct CDR3 sequences; the top ten hold approximately 0.38%. Germline V gene sequence: CDR1 SGDLS, CDR2 YYNGEE. CDR3 size: 14 residues. These data originate in a study of CXCR3-negative and CXCR3-positive naive CD8 T cells. Overall study findings and caveats: The study found more hydrophobic TRB CDR3s in CXCR3-positive naive cells than in CXCR3-negative naive cells. Sequencing showed both naive subsets with comparably high diversity, and memory CD8+ cells much lower.

This chain connects TRBV9 to TRBJ2-7; as DNA is missing, the TRBD1 call by TCRdb cannot be tested. The sample taken for sequencing was naive CXCR3+ CD8+ T cells from blood. The subset denotes: CD45RO-CCR7+CD27+CD95- naive CD8+ T cells expressing CXCR3 (TNR3+). The receptor's source is a human donor in good health. Some clones in this sample may be carry-over from other donors' samples. The CDR3 reads CASSVAGGTYEQYF.